This T cell receptor (beta chain) was found in a study of cytomegalovirus exposure and HLA in healthy donors. Study outcomes and limitations: Data from an earlier analysis indicated that most TCR beta V segments were productive either about 90% or about 30% of the time. The likely explanation for a cluster of highly shared sequence variants was sequencing artifact. Researchers counted roughly 150 TCR beta chains as cytomegalovirus-associated.

Between the trimmed V and J ends, which lost 0 bases and 2 bases, there was a span of 11 bases. CDR1 SGDLS and CDR2 YYNGEE come from the germline V gene. The CDR3 is made up of 15 amino acids. Remarks on this clone: Its antigen is still unknown.

PCR used 60 Vbeta primers and 13 Jbeta primers. Per the authors' pipeline: A later analysis tallied some 80 million unique TCR beta chains, 9 million to 12 million of them shared. Sequenced by immunoSEQ multiplex PCR; TCRdb stores in-frame clones only, minus some. Clonal size and the V and J genes are those of that table, whereas D and trimming came from the DNA. The sample shows around 200,000 clones, around 89% of them seen only once. The sequence derives from a woman aged 18-29 years in good health and CMV-seronegative. This chain joins TRBV9 and TRBJ2-5, with a weak D call TRBD2 (6 bases). The specimen was PBMCs. The CDR3 sequence is CASSVESGPQETQYF. CDR3 coding DNA: TGTGCCAGCAGCGTAGAGAGCGGGCCTCAAGAGACCCAGTACTTC.